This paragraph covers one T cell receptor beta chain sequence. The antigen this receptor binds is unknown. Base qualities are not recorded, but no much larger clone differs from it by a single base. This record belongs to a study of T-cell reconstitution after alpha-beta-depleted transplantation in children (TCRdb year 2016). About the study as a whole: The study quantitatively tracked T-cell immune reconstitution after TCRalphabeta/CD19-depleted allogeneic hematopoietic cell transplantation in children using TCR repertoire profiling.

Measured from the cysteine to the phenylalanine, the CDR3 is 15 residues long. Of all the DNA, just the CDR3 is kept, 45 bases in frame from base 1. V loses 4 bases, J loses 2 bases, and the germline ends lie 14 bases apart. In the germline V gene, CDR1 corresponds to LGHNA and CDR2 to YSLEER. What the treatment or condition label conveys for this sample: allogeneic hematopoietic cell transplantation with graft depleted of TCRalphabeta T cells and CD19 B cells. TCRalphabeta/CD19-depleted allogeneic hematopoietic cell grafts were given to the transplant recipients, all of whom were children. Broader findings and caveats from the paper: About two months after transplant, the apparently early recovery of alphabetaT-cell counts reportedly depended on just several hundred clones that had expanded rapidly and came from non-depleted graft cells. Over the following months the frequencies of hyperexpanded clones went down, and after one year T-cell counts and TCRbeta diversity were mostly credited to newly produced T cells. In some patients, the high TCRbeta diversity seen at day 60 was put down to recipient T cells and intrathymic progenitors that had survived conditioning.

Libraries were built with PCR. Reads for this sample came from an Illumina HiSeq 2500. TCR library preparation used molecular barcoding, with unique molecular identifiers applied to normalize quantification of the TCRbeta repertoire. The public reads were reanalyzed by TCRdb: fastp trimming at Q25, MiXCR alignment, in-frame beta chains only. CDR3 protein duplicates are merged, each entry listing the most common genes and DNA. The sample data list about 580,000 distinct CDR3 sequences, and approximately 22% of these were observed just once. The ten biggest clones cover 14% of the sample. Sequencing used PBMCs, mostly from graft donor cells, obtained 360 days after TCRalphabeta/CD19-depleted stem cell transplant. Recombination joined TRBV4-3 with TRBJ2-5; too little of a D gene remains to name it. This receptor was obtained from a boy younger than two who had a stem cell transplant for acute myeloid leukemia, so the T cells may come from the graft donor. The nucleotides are TGCGCCAGCAGCCTTTTCCTCGGGTCACAAGAGACCCAGTACTTC. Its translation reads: CASSLFLGSQETQYF.